These T cell receptor beta chains were read from a single sample in a study of Ad26.COV2.S vaccination and SARS-CoV-2 variants. Clones were read by immunoSEQ multiplex PCR, and TCRdb kept only the in-frame ones, dropping some. Altogether around 320,000 clones are present, around nine tenths being singletons, with the ten largest covering roughly 3.6%. The sequences come from peripheral blood, collected in a trial of Ad26.COV2.S vaccine versus placebo. The source is a person between 18 and 59 years old who received the Ad26.COV2.S COVID-19 vaccine or a placebo. Each CDR3 is given with its conserved first and last residue. A D gene is named only where the DNA matches it firmly. Clone size appears in some rows only: once, few, many, or a class for an expanded clone.

V	size	J	D	DNA	CDR3
TRBV27	-	TRBJ2-1	TRBD1	TGTGCCAGCACCCTCTCGGGACAGGGGTGGAATGAGCAGTTCTTC	CASTLSGQGWNEQFF
TRBV19	few	TRBJ2-7	-	TGTGCCAGTAGTATAAGGAGAGGATACGAGCAGTACTTC	CASSIRRGYEQYF
TRBV18	-	TRBJ1-1	-	TGTGCCAGCTCACCACCGTGGGGGAGCACTGAAGCTTTCTTT	CASSPPWGSTEAFF
TRBV4-1	-	TRBJ2-7	TRBD1	TGCGCCAGCAGCGGATCCCGGGACAGGGCCCCCTACGAGCAGTACTTC	CASSGSRDRAPYEQYF
TRBV19	once	TRBJ1-4	-	TGTGCCAGTAGTAGGGAGAATAAACTGTTTTTT	CASSRENKLFF
TRBV5-5	few	TRBJ1-4	TRBD1	TGTGCCAGCAGCCGCCCGGGACAGGGGGGAGAGGAAAAACTGTTTTTT	CASSRPGQGGEEKLFF
TRBV6-5	-	TRBJ2-7	TRBD1	TGTGCCAGCAGTACGCCCGGGACAGGATCCGAGCAGTACTTC	CASSTPGTGSEQYF
TRBV3-1/TRBV3-2	few	TRBJ1-2	-	TGTGCCAGCAGCCAACAGGGATACTATGGCTACACCTTC	CASSQQGYYGYTF
TRBV6-6	-	TRBJ2-1	TRBD2	TGTGCCAGCAGTCGACTAGCGGGTAACTACAATGAGCAGTTCTTC	CASSRLAGNYNEQFF
TRBV19	-	TRBJ2-7	-	TGTGCCAGTAGTATGGGCCCGAGCTACGAGCAGTACTTC	CASSMGPSYEQYF
TRBV4-1	-	TRBJ2-1	TRBD2	TGCGCCAGCAGCCAAGAGGGGACTAGCACAAACAATGAGCAGTTCTTC	CASSQEGTSTNNEQFF
TRBV25-1	few	TRBJ2-3	TRBD1	TGTGCCAGCAGTGAATCCGGGACAGGGGGCACAGATACGCAGTATTTT	CASSESGTGGTDTQYF
TRBV18	-	TRBJ1-2	-	TGTGCCAGCTCACCTCCTGCAGGGGAGCGTGGCTACACCTTC	CASSPPAGERGYTF
TRBV27	-	TRBJ1-1	-	TGTGCCAGCAGTATGTCAAATGGTGGCACTGAAGCTTTCTTT	CASSMSNGGTEAFF
TRBV29-1	-	TRBJ2-3	TRBD2	TGCAGCGTTGAAGGAGGTACTAGCGGGATGACTAGAATAACAGATACGCAGTATTTT	CSVEGGTSGMTRITDTQYF
TRBV6-4	few	TRBJ2-2	-	TGTGCCAGCAGTGGAGGATACACCGGGGAGCTGTTTTTT	CASSGGYTGELFF
TRBV7-6	-	TRBJ2-7	-	TGTGCCAGCTTCCGGACAGACGAGCAGTACTTC	CASFRTDEQYF
TRBV19	-	TRBJ1-5	-	TGTGCCAGTAGTATGGGAGGCCAGCCCCAGCATTTT	CASSMGGQPQHF
TRBV19	-	TRBJ1-5	-	TGTGCCAGTAGTCCGGGACGGGGGATGTCGGGCAATCAGCCCCAGCATTTT	CASSPGRGMSGNQPQHF
TRBV25-1	-	TRBJ1-3	TRBD1	TGTGCCAGCAGTGAACCCAACAGGGGGCAGAACACCATATATTTT	CASSEPNRGQNTIYF
TRBV20-1	-	TRBJ1-2	-	TGCAGTGCTCAGAACTATGGCTACACCTTC	CSAQNYGYTF
TRBV7-3	-	TRBJ2-1	TRBD2	TGTGCCAGCAGCTTATACCGGGGGGGCTCGTCCTACAATGAGCAGTTCTTC	CASSLYRGGSSYNEQFF
TRBV9	-	TRBJ1-6	-	TGTGCCAGCAATCCGGGGTCCTATAATTCACCCCTCCACTTT	CASNPGSYNSPLHF
TRBV7-2	-	TRBJ2-1	-	TGTGCCAGCAGCTTAATGCGCCAGCCTAACCCCTACAATGAGCAGTTCTTC	CASSLMRQPNPYNEQFF
TRBV6-5	-	TRBJ2-7	-	TGTGCCAGCAGCGGCTGGGGGGGCGCCTACGAGCAGTACTTC	CASSGWGGAYEQYF
TRBV4-1	-	TRBJ1-5	-	TGCGCCAGCAGCCAGGCCGATAACAGGGTTCAGCCCCAGCATTTT	CASSQADNRVQPQHF
TRBV19	-	TRBJ1-2	-	TGTGCCAGTAGTAATATGTCTGGGGGTATTAGGACCTTC	CASSNMSGGIRTF
TRBV5-1	-	TRBJ2-2	-	TGCGCCAGCAGCTTGGACCAGAACACCGGGGAGCTGTTTTTT	CASSLDQNTGELFF
TRBV27	-	TRBJ2-1	TRBD2	TGTGCCAGTAAGCGGGGTGTCTACAATGAGCAGTTCTTC	CASKRGVYNEQFF
TRBV18	few	TRBJ1-1	TRBD1	TGTGCCAGCTCACCGACGGACAGGGAGAACACTGAAGCTTTCTTT	CASSPTDRENTEAFF
TRBV18	-	TRBJ2-6	-	TGTGCCAGCTCACCCCGAATTGCCCAGGGTGCATCCGGGGCCAACGTCCTGACTTTC	CASSPRIAQGASGANVLTF
TRBV4-3	few	TRBJ1-6	-	TGCGCCAGCAGCCAAGACTTGGGACCCCTCCACTTT	CASSQDLGPLHF
TRBV19	-	TRBJ1-6	-	TGTGCCAGTAAACAGGCCCGTGGTTCACCCCTCCACTTT	CASKQARGSPLHF
TRBV2	-	TRBJ1-2	-	TGTGCCAGCAGTCCCCAATACTATTACACTGTCTATGGCTACACCTTC	CASSPQYYYTVYGYTF
TRBV3-1/TRBV3-2	-	TRBJ2-7	-	TGTGCCAGCAGAAACCCCGCGTCCCCTTGCCCCTACGAGCAGTACTTC	CASRNPASPCPYEQYF
TRBV6-2/TRBV6-3	-	TRBJ1-1	TRBD1	TGTGCCAGCAGTTATCCGAGGACAGGGATTCTTCAAGCTTTCTTT	CASSYPRTGILQAFF
TRBV10-3	-	TRBJ1-2	-	TGTGCCACCGCCCCAGGGGCCGCTAACTATGGCTACACCTTC	CATAPGAANYGYTF
TRBV7-2	-	TRBJ1-1	-	TGTGCCAGCAGCCCAGGGATTGTGTCTGAAGCTTTCTTT	CASSPGIVSEAFF
TRBV7-9	-	TRBJ2-7	TRBD2	TGTGCCAGCAGCTCTAGCTCGACTAGCGGGGGTTACGAGCAGTACTTC	CASSSSSTSGGYEQYF
TRBV15	-	TRBJ2-1	-	TGTGCCACCAGCAGAGATCGCTATGAGCAGTTCTTC	CATSRDRYEQFF
TRBV6-6	-	TRBJ2-5	TRBD1	TGTGCCAGCAGTTGGCCCGGCGCAGGGGGACAAGAGACCCAGTACTTC	CASSWPGAGGQETQYF